This TCR beta chain was recovered during a study of identical twins. Findings and limits, study-wide: Cord blood beta clonotypes present at high abundance carried fewer insertions; no such pattern appeared in memory repertoires. Conclusions came from cross-sectional statistical analysis, not from following the same donors.

To note about this clonotype: Its antigen is currently unknown.

The CDR3 covers 14 residues. CDR1 and CDR2 from the germline V gene are MNHEY and SMNVEV (reference sequence). Trimming took 6 bases from V and 8 from J, leaving 16 bases between them. A universal primer site came from template switching; cDNA carried unique molecular identifiers. Via MiXCR, TCRdb re-called the 5' RACE reads, giving one row per CDR3 protein. This repertoire shows around 530,000 distinct CDR3 sequences, roughly 15% found once; its top ten account for 0.44%. Donors uniformly comprised healthy Caucasians. The same data also went into a second study, on yellow fever vaccine responses in identical twins.

The sequence came from a woman between 18 and 30 years old in good health. The rearrangement uses TRBV27 and TRBJ1-4; TRBD1 is a possible D gene (6 bases). Sequencing used CD4+ T cells sorted from blood. CDR3 sequence reads: CASSPPGAREKLFF. Written as DNA, the CDR3 is TGTGCCAGCAGCCCCCCAGGGGCGCGCGAAAAACTGTTTTTT. Supplemented by reference TRBV27 and TRBJ1-4, the full variable domain reads EAQVTQNPRYLITVTGKKLTVTCSQNMNHEYMSWYRQDPGLGLRQIYYSMNVEVTDKGDVPEGYKVSRKEKRNFPLILESPSPNQTSLYFCASSPPGAREKLFFGSGTQLSVL.